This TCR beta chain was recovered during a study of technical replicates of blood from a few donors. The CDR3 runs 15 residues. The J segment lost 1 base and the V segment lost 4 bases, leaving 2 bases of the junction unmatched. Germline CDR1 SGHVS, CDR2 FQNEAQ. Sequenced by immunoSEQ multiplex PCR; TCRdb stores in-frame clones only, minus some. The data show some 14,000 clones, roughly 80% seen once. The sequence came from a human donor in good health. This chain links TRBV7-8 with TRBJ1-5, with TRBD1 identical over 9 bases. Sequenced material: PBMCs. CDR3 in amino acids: CASSSGQGSNQPQHF. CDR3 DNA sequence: TGTGCCAGCAGCTCTGGACAGGGGAGCAATCAGCCCCAGCATTTT.